This TCR beta chain was observed in a study of T-cell reconstitution after alpha-beta-depleted transplantation in children. Many counts were recorded for this clonotype. The TCRbeta library was prepared with unique molecular identifiers. TCRdb passed the PCR reads through MiXCR, listing each CDR3 protein once. Of 330,000 or so distinct CDR3 sequences listed, 10% are singletons. V was cut by 3 bases and J by 6 bases, with 9 bases left in between. The CDR3 runs 14 residues. Germline values: CDR1 ENHRY, CDR2 SYGVKD. Material: PBMCs, obtained before TCRalphabeta/CD19-depleted stem cell transplant. The chain joins TRBV10-3 to TRBJ1-6; no reliable D call. The sequence derives from a boy in the first two years of life with acute myeloid leukemia, due to receive a stem cell transplant. CDR3 DNA sequence: TGTGCCATCAGTGAATCGACTCGTAATTCACCCCTCCACTTT. As protein: CAISESTRNSPLHF.